This T cell receptor (beta chain) appears in the sequencing data of a study of technical replicates of blood from a few donors. Generated by immunoSEQ multiplex PCR, the TCRdb table keeps only in-frame clones and is missing some. The sample contains roughly 85,000 clones, approximately 93% of which appear only once. The germline gives CDR1 SGHRS, CDR2 YFSETQ. The CDR3 extends over 17 amino acids. V lost 0 bases and J 0 bases, leaving 12 bases between the germline ends. This chain uses TRBV5-1 with TRBJ2-2, with D perhaps matching TRBD1 (5 bases). The sequence was obtained from a human donor in good health. Sequenced input: T cells isolated from PBMCs. CDR3: CASSLEDTGPNTGELFF. CDR3 nucleotides: TGCGCCAGCAGCTTGGAGGACACAGGACCGAACACCGGGGAGCTGTTTTTT. The full variable domain, with the rest looked up from reference TRBV5-1 and TRBJ2-2, is KAGVTQTPRYLIKTRGQQVTLSCSPISGHRSVSWYQQTPGQGLQFLFEYFSETQRNKGNFPGRFSGRQFSNSRSEMNVSTLELGDSALYLCASSLEDTGPNTGELFFGEGSRLTVL.